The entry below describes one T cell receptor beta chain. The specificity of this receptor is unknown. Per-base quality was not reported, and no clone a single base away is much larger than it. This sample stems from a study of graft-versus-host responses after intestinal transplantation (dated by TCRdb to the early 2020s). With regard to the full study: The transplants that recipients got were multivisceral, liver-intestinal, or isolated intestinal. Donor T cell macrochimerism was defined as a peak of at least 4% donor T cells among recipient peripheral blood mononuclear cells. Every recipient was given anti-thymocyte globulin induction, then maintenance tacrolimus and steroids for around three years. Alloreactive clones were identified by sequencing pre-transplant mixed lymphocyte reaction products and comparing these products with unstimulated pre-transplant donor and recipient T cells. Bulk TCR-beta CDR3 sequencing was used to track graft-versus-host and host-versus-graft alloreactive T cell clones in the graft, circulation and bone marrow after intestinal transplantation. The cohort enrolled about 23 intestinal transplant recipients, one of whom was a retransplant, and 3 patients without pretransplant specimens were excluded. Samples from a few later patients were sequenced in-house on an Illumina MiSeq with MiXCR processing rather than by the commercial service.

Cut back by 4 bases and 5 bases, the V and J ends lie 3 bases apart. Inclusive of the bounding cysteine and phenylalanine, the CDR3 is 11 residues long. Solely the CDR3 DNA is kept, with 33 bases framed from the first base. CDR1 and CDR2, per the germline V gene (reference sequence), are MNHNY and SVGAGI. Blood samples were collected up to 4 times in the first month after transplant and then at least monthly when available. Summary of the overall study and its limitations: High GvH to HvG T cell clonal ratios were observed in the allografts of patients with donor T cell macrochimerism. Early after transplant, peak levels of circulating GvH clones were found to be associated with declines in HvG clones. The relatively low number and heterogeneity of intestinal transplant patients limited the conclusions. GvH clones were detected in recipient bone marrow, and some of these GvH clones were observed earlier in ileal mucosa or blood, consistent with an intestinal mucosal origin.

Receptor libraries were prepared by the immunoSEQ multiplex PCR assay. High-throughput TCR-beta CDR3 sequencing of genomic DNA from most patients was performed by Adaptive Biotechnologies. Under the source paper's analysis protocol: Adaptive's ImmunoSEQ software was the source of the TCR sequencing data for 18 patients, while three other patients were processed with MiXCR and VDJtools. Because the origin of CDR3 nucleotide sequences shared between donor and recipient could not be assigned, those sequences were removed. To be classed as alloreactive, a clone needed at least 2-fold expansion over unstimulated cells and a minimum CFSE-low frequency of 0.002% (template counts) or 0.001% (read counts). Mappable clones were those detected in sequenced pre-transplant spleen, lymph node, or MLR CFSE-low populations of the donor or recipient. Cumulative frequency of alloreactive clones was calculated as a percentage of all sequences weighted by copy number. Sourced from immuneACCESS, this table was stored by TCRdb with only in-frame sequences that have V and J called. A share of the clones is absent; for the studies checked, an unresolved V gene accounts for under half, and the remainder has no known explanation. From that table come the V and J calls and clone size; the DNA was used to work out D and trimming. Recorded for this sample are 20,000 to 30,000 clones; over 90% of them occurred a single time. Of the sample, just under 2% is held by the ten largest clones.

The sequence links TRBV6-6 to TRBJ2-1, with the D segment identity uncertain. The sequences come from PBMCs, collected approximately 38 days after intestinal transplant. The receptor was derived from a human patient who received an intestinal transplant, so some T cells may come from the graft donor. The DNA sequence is TGTGCCAGCAGTTCTAACAATGAGCAGTTCTTC. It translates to CASSSNNEQFF.